The rows below give T cell receptor beta chains drawn from one sample of a study of blood T cell repertoires in COVID-19. Sequenced by immunoSEQ multiplex PCR; TCRdb stores in-frame clones only, minus some. The sample comprises about 190,000 clones, approximately 79% of which are singletons, and around 12% rests with the top ten. The sequencing input was peripheral blood. These receptors originate from a woman in her forties or fifties with acute or convalescent COVID-19. The conserved cysteine and the conserved F or W are not part of the CDR3 here. The order of the fields is CDR3 length, V gene, CDR3 protein.

len: 11; v_gene: TRBV18; CDR3aa: ASSRDRATEAF
len: 13; v_gene: TRBV28; CDR3aa: ASSTTGQGTNEQF
len: 13; v_gene: TRBV6-5; CDR3aa: ASRRLAGGINEQF
len: 13; v_gene: TRBV3-1/TRBV3-2; CDR3aa: ASSQGLAGGAEQY
len: 11; v_gene: TRBV18; CDR3aa: ASSLDRATEAF
len: 12; v_gene: TRBV2; CDR3aa: ASSETSRTDRQF
len: 15; v_gene: TRBV14; CDR3aa: ASSQELVLATTGELF
len: 13; v_gene: TRBV28; CDR3aa: ASSERTGAGNTIY
len: 12; v_gene: TRBV11-3; CDR3aa: ASSPSGNTYEQY
len: 12; v_gene: TRBV10-2; CDR3aa: ASSESRKLWEQY
len: 17; v_gene: TRBV9; CDR3aa: ASSTDWSGGPRANNEQF
len: 13; v_gene: TRBV19; CDR3aa: ASGLLAGALNEQF
len: 11; v_gene: TRBV19; CDR3aa: ASGTGWDSPLH
len: 8; v_gene: TRBV6-5; CDR3aa: AFRSQPQH
len: 13; v_gene: TRBV6-5; CDR3aa: ASTPRVHSGNTIY
len: 11; v_gene: TRBV6-5; CDR3aa: ASTPGNNEKLF